The 16 T cell receptor beta chains given below trace back to one sample, sequenced in a study of T-cell reconstitution after alpha-beta-depleted transplantation in children listed by TCRdb under 2016. The treatment or condition label, read with the paper, signifies: allogeneic hematopoietic cell transplantation with graft depleted of TCRalphabeta T cells and CD19 B cells. Library preparation employed PCR. This sample was sequenced with an Illumina HiSeq 2500. TCR libraries were prepared with molecular barcoding, using unique molecular identifiers to normalize TCRbeta repertoire quantification. Through fastp at Q25 and MiXCR, TCRdb rebuilt clones from the public reads, retaining in-frame beta chains. Identical CDR3 proteins give one entry, which carries the most common genes and DNA. The table for this sample lists about 240,000 distinct CDR3 sequences; about 23% of them were counted only once. The biggest ten clones account for about 2.5% of the sample.

Sequenced here: PBMCs, sampled before TCRalphabeta/CD19-depleted stem cell transplant. The receptors here all came from a girl between 2 and 10 years old with Fanconi anemia, due to receive a stem cell transplant.

The sample holds a few counts of this clonotype. This chain connects TRBV20-1 to TRBJ2-1; 13 bases agree with TRBD2. After removal of 6 bases from V and 1 base from J, the junction contained 9 bases not matched to a gene. This CDR3 is 17 amino acids long. Germline CDR1 DFQATT, CDR2 SNEGSKA (reference sequence). CDR3 loop: CSAPPLAGGLSYNEQFF. CDR3 in DNA: TGCAGTGCCCCCCCACTAGCGGGAGGGTTGTCCTACAATGAGCAGTTCTTC.

The chain carries TRBV7-3 and TRBJ2-5; D gene uncertain. V was shortened by 5 bases and J by 2 bases, with 27 bases between the two germline ends. This CDR3 is 19 amino acids long. Germline V gene sequence: CDR1 SGHTA, CDR2 FQGTGA. CDR3 amino acids: CASSAGRGRQARVQETQYF. CDR3 nucleotide sequence: TGTGCCAGCAGCGCAGGTAGAGGACGGCAGGCCCGAGTTCAAGAGACCCAGTACTTC.

This clonotype appeared many times. The CDR3 region has the DNA TGCGCCAGCAGCCAGGTACAGGGGGATTCTAGGGAGCAGTACTTC. Translated: CASSQVQGDSREQYF. The genes are TRBV4-1 and TRBJ2-7, with 8 bases matching TRBD1. The CDR3 has 15 residues. Germline V gene sequence: CDR1 MGHRA, CDR2 YSYEKL. Unmatched junction bases numbered 11, after V lost 3 bases and J lost 7 bases.

This clonotype was detected ten times or more. The CDR3 nucleotides read TGCGCCAGCAGCTTTCCCCAAAGGGGGTTAGGCTCTGGGGCCAACGTCCTGACTTTC. Translating gives CASSFPQRGLGSGANVLTF. V is TRBV5-1 and J is TRBJ2-6; D is perhaps TRBD1 (6 bases). Trimming pared 2 bases from V and 0 bases from J, leaving 18 bases between. The CDR3 extends over 19 amino acids. Germline CDR1 SGHRS, CDR2 YFSETQ.

V is TRBV29-1 and J is TRBJ2-1, with 10 bases identical to TRBD2. V was clipped by 7 bases and J by 9 bases; unmatched bases: 9. CDR3 size: 13 residues. The germline V gene encodes CDR1 SQVTM and CDR2 ANQGSEA. The CDR3, as DNA: TGCAGCGCCGAGCGGGGGGGAGGGAGTGAGCAGTTCTTC. This encodes CSAERGGGSEQFF.

This clonotype was observed at least ten times. The chain is built from TRBV20-1 and TRBJ2-7, with 7 bases matching TRBD1. After removal of 6 bases from V and 3 bases from J, the junction contained 14 bases not matched to a gene. Germline V gene data show CDR1 as DFQATT and CDR2 as SNEGSKA (reference sequence). The CDR3 is made up of 15 amino acids. CDR3 DNA sequence: TGCAGTGCGCGTAAACAGGGGTCCATAGACTACGAGCAGTACTTC. It codes for CSARKQGSIDYEQYF.

The chain combines TRBV20-1 with TRBJ2-5, with a weak D call TRBD1 (6 bases). There are 16 residues in the CDR3. The ends were cut back, 3 bases at V and 4 bases at J, with 21 bases in the middle. Germline V gene data show CDR1 as DFQATT and CDR2 as SNEGSKA (reference sequence). The DNA of the CDR3 is TGCAGTGCTAGGTCTTACGGGACATGGCGTGGAGAGACCCAGTACTTC. The encoded protein is CSARSYGTWRGETQYF.

This clonotype has only a few counts. V usage is TRBV5-1 and J usage is TRBJ2-1; 11 bases agree with TRBD1. Germline trimming cut 5 bases from V and 8 bases from J; bases unmatched to any gene: 6. Germline V gives CDR1 SGHRS, CDR2 YFSETQ. The CDR3 length is 14 residues. CDR3 sequence: CASRTGQGGDEQFF. CDR3 coding DNA: TGCGCCAGCAGAACGGGACAGGGGGGCGATGAGCAGTTCTTC.

This clonotype has ten or more counts. This rearrangement joins TRBV20-1 to TRBJ2-5, with D hard to call. V lost 6 bases to trimming and J lost 0 bases, with 11 bases between them. This CDR3 region has 13 residues. CDR1 and CDR2 from the germline V gene are DFQATT and SNEGSKA (reference sequence). CDR3 bases: TGCAGTGCAATCCTTGGGTACCAAGAGACCCAGTACTTC. This encodes CSAILGYQETQYF.

This chain uses TRBV7-8 with TRBJ2-3, with unresolved D. Germline V gene sequence: CDR1 SGHVS, CDR2 FQNEAQ. The CDR3 has 14 amino acids. V lost 5 bases and J lost 5, with 14 bases in between. This chain's CDR3 is CASSPPLRQDTQYF. Here the CDR3 DNA reads TGTGCCAGCAGCCCGCCCCTCCGACAAGATACGCAGTATTTT.

This clonotype was observed a few times. The J gene is TRBJ1-1, the V gene TRBV30; D possibly corresponds to TRBD1 (5 bases). This CDR3 spans 14 amino acids. The V and J ends lost 2 bases and 1 base respectively, with 11 bases between them. CDR1 and CDR2 from the germline V gene are GTSNPN and SVGIG (reference sequence). The chain's CDR3 is CAWSSGQGNTEAFF. The DNA of the CDR3 is TGTGCCTGGAGTTCTGGTCAGGGGAACACTGAAGCTTTCTTT.

The V call is TRBV10-3, the J call TRBJ2-1, with TRBD2 matching over 12 bases. CDR1 ENHRY and CDR2 SYGVKD come from the germline V gene. CDR3 length equals 15 residues. Trimming took 4 bases from V and 5 from J; bases not matched to a gene: 3. This CDR3 reads CAISGTSGRNNEQFF. CDR3 DNA: TGTGCCATCAGTGGAACTAGCGGGAGGAACAATGAGCAGTTCTTC.

The chain carries TRBV20-1 and TRBJ2-1; 12 bases are shared with TRBD2. After removal of 8 bases from V and 9 bases from J, the junction contained 8 bases not matched to a gene. The CDR3 runs to 13 residues. Germline values: CDR1 DFQATT, CDR2 SNEGSKA (reference sequence). CDR3 DNA: TGCAGTACCTCTAGCGGGGGGGGTATTGAGCAGTTCTTC. Translating it yields CSTSSGGGIEQFF.

The V and J genes are TRBV4-2 and TRBJ2-3, with 9 nucleotides matching TRBD2. Looked up from germline, CDR1 is LGHNA and CDR2 is YNFKEQ. This CDR3 is built from 15 residues. Germline trimming cut 1 base from V and 4 bases from J; bases unmatched to any gene: 3. The chain's CDR3 is CASSQVRLAADTQYF. CDR3 coding DNA: TGTGCCAGCAGCCAAGTAAGACTAGCGGCAGATACGCAGTATTTT.

Ten or more counts support this clonotype. The V call is TRBV20-1, the J call TRBJ2-2; D gene unclear. Trimming took 6 bases from V and 1 from J, leaving 12 bases between them. The CDR3 consists of 14 residues. In germline, CDR1 is DFQATT, CDR2 SNEGSKA (reference sequence). The CDR3 here is CSAVDGQNTGELFF. CDR3 bases: TGCAGTGCCGTTGACGGCCAGAACACCGGGGAGCTGTTTTTT.

This clonotype was counted ten times or more. The chain links TRBV20-1 to TRBJ2-1, with 8 nucleotides matching TRBD2. In germline, CDR1 is DFQATT, CDR2 SNEGSKA (reference sequence). Trimming cost V 3 bases and J 2 bases; bases outside gene matches: 3. The CDR3 extends over 14 amino acids. CDR3 DNA: TGCAGTGCTAGTACTAGCGGCCCCTACAATGAGCAGTTCTTC. It codes for CSASTSGPYNEQFF.